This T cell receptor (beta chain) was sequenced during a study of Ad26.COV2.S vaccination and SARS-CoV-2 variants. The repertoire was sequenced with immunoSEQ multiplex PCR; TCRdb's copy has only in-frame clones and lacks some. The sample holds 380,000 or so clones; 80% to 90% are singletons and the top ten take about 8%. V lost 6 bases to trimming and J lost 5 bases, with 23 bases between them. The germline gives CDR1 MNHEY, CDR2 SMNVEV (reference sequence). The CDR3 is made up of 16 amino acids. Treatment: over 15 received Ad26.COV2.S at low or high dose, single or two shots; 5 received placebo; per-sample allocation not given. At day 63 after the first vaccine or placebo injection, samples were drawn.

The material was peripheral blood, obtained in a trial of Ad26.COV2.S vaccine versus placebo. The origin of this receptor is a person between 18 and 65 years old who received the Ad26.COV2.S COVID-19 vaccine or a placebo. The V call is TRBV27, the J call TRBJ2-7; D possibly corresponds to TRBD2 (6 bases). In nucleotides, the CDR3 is TGTGCCAGCAGGCGGGGCGTATCCGGGATGGGCCACGAGCAGTACTTC. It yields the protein CASRRGVSGMGHEQYF.